This entry lists 19 T cell receptor beta chains sequenced from one sample in a study of identical twins. TCRdb analysed the 5' RACE reads with MiXCR anew, one entry per CDR3 protein. The table shows approximately 500,000 distinct CDR3 sequences, with 24% occurring only once. These data also formed part of another study, on T cells expressing NK-cell markers.

Sequences were obtained from CD4+ T cells sorted from blood. These receptors all come from a woman between 18 and 29 years old in good health.

This clonotype was observed a handful of times. This chain connects TRBV6-1 to TRBJ2-7, with D perhaps matching TRBD2 (6 bases). The V end was cut by 8 bases, the J end by 3 bases, with 20 bases between. Germline values: CDR1 MNHNS, CDR2 SASEGT. This CDR3 has 15 residues. The DNA of the CDR3 is TGTGCCAGCCGGGCGGGGACCTCCCTCGGCTACGAGCAGTACTTC. Its translation: CASRAGTSLGYEQYF.

The V and J genes are TRBV4-3 and TRBJ2-1, with 13 bases matching TRBD2. With 1 base clipped from V and 0 bases from J, the junction kept 3 bases outside the gene matches. CDR1 LGHNA and CDR2 YSLEER come from the germline V gene. CDR3 length: 18 residues. The CDR3 spells CASSQALAGGTSYNEQFF. CDR3 nucleotide sequence: TGCGCCAGCAGCCAAGCACTAGCGGGAGGGACCTCCTACAATGAGCAGTTCTTC.

This chain uses TRBV9 with TRBJ2-3; no definite D call. The germline CDR1 and CDR2 sequences are SGDLS and YYNGEE. The V end lost 4 bases, the J end lost 4 bases, and 13 bases lay between the germline ends. The CDR3 is made up of 14 amino acids. The CDR3 loop reads CASSPLLAADTQYF. The CDR3 region has the DNA TGTGCCAGCAGCCCTTTGCTTGCTGCAGATACGCAGTATTTT. Based on the CDR3 plus reference TRBV9 and TRBJ2-3, the full variable domain is DSGVTQTPKHLITATGQRVTLRCSPRSGDLSVYWYQQSLDQGLQFLIQYYNGEERAKGNILERFSAQQFPDLHSELNLSSLELGDSALYFCASSPLLAADTQYFGPGTRLTVL.

The sample holds a few counts of this clonotype. J is TRBJ1-1 and V is TRBV20-1, with TRBD1 as a possible D gene (5 bases). This CDR3 comprises 14 residues. Trimming took 3 bases from V and 1 from J, leaving 12 bases between them. CDR1 and CDR2 (germline): DFQATT, SNEGSKA (reference sequence). CDR3 DNA sequence: TGCAGTGCTAGTGGGGCCGGGGCGAACACTGAAGCTTTCTTT. Its protein is CSASGAGANTEAFF.

This clonotype was picked up a small number of times. This sequence joins TRBV6-1 and TRBJ1-4; maybe TRBD1 (5 bases). This CDR3 is 15 amino acids long. V lost 6 bases and J lost 8, with 19 bases in between. In germline, CDR1 is MNHNS, CDR2 SASEGT. The DNA for the CDR3 is TGTGCCAGCAGCCGGGAAGGGGCAGGAGGGGAAAAACTGTTTTTT. This sequence encodes CASSREGAGGEKLFF.

V and J are TRBV2 and TRBJ1-1; no definite D call. The CDR3 contains 14 residues. The ends were cut back, 5 bases at V and 0 bases at J, with 10 bases in the middle. From germline, CDR1 is SNHLY and CDR2 FYNNEI. Here the CDR3 DNA reads TGTGCCAGCAGTTCTACCGTTTTGAACACTGAAGCTTTCTTT. Translating gives CASSSTVLNTEAFF. Variable domain in full (rest from reference TRBV2 and TRBJ1-1): EPEVTQTPSHQVTQMGQEVILRCVPISNHLYFYWYRQILGQKVEFLVSFYNNEISEKSEIFDDQFSVERPDGSNFTLKIRSTKLEDSAMYFCASSSTVLNTEAFFGQGTRLTVV.

The chain carries TRBV5-1 and TRBJ2-3; D possibly corresponds to TRBD1 (5 bases). The CDR3 has 15 amino acids. V lost 0 bases and J 0 bases, leaving 8 bases between the germline ends. The germline CDR1 and CDR2 sequences are SGHRS and YFSETQ. The CDR3 DNA follows: TGCGCCAGCAGCTTGGAAGGACATAGCACAGATACGCAGTATTTT. Its translation is CASSLEGHSTDTQYF. The full variable domain, with the rest looked up from reference TRBV5-1 and TRBJ2-3, is KAGVTQTPRYLIKTRGQQVTLSCSPISGHRSVSWYQQTPGQGLQFLFEYFSETQRNKGNFPGRFSGRQFSNSRSEMNVSTLELGDSALYLCASSLEGHSTDTQYFGPGTRLTVL.

The rearrangement uses TRBV2 and TRBJ2-3; 8 positions match TRBD2. V shed 7 bases, J shed 4 bases, and the junction held 10 bases outside the gene matches. Germline V gives CDR1 SNHLY, CDR2 FYNNEI. The CDR3 is made up of 15 amino acids. The CDR3 nucleotides are TGTGCCAGCACGACCGGGAGGGCCGAACCAGATACGCAGTATTTT. Translated: CASTTGRAEPDTQYF. Supplemented by reference TRBV2 and TRBJ2-3, the full variable domain reads EPEVTQTPSHQVTQMGQEVILRCVPISNHLYFYWYRQILGQKVEFLVSFYNNEISEKSEIFDDQFSVERPDGSNFTLKIRSTKLEDSAMYFCASTTGRAEPDTQYFGPGTRLTVL.

The chain is built from TRBV10-3 and TRBJ2-1; D is uncertain. Trimming shortened V by 6 bases and J by 4 bases, and 4 bases separated the two germline ends. CDR1 and CDR2 from the germline V gene are ENHRY and SYGVKD. CDR3 length: 11 residues. The CDR3 bases are TGTGCCATCAGGTCTTACAATGAGCAGTTCTTC. Translating gives CAIRSYNEQFF.

J is TRBJ2-6 and V is TRBV5-1; D is possibly TRBD1 (6 bases). CDR3 length equals 16 residues. Trimming removed 0 bases from V and 4 bases from J, with 11 bases in between. Germline V lookup: CDR1 SGHRS, CDR2 YFSETQ. CDR3 bases: TGCGCCAGCAGCTTGGGAACAGGGTTCGGGGCCAACGTCCTGACTTTC. Translated: CASSLGTGFGANVLTF.

The rearrangement links TRBV20-1 to TRBJ2-7, with TRBD1 as a possible D gene (5 bases). V was shortened by 6 bases and J by 0 bases, with 9 bases between the two germline ends. Per germline, CDR1 DFQATT and CDR2 SNEGSKA (reference sequence). The CDR3 spans 12 residues. Here the CDR3 reads CSAHDSSYEQYF. CDR3 bases: TGCAGTGCCCATGACAGCTCCTACGAGCAGTACTTC.

The chain is built from TRBV28 and TRBJ2-5, with 7 bases lining up with TRBD1. Trimming cost V 6 bases and J 3 bases; bases outside gene matches: 10. CDR1 MDHEN and CDR2 SYDVKM come from the germline V gene. This CDR3 has 15 amino acids. The CDR3 loop is CASSTTGTIEETQYF. The CDR3 DNA reads as TGTGCCAGCAGCACGACAGGGACGATCGAAGAGACCCAGTACTTC.

This clonotype was observed a handful of times. CDR3 nucleotides: TGCGCCAGCCGGGGACAGGGGGCGTCCGAAAAACTGTTTTTT. This translates into CASRGQGASEKLFF. This chain uses TRBV5-1 with TRBJ1-4; 12 bases agree with TRBD1. The germline V gene encodes CDR1 SGHRS and CDR2 YFSETQ. This CDR3 comprises 14 residues. The V segment lost 7 bases and the J segment 8 bases; nucleotides outside the gene matches: 6.

This clonotype was recorded a few times. The rearrangement links TRBV6-5 to TRBJ2-3; D is ambiguous. The germline V gene has CDR1 MNHEY and CDR2 SVGAGI. This CDR3 has 12 residues. CDR3 bases: TGTGCTACCCAACGGCGCACAGATACGCAGTATTTT. It specifies CATQRRTDTQYF.

V usage is TRBV6-1 and J usage is TRBJ2-3; D not resolved. Germline CDR1 and CDR2: MNHNS and SASEGT. This CDR3 comprises 17 residues. V lost 6 bases to trimming and J lost 4 bases, with 23 bases between them. The CDR3 nucleotides read TGTGCCAGCAGACCCACTTCGACCCTAAGGATATCAGATACGCAGTATTTT. Protein: CASRPTSTLRISDTQYF.

The CDR3 loop reads CASSLTRGNYNEQFF. In DNA form, the CDR3 reads TGTGCCAGCAGTTTAACCCGCGGAAACTACAATGAGCAGTTCTTC. The rearrangement joins TRBV27 to TRBJ2-1; D is undetermined. Trimming shortened V by 2 bases and J by 3 bases, and 11 bases separated the two germline ends. Per the germline V gene, CDR1 is MNHEY and CDR2 is SMNVEV (reference sequence). The CDR3 totals 15 residues.

Only a few counts were recorded for this clonotype. The chain is built from TRBV20-1 and TRBJ2-1, with TRBD2 identical over 10 bases. V gave up 7 bases and J gave up 9 bases; unmatched junction bases: 15. Germline V CDR1 and CDR2: DFQATT, SNEGSKA (reference sequence). This CDR3 is built from 15 residues. DNA for the CDR3: TGCAGTGTTAAATCTAGCGGGGGTGCTTTGGGTGAGCAGTTCTTC. Translated: CSVKSSGGALGEQFF.

This clonotype was detected a few times. The gene calls are TRBV15 and TRBJ1-1; unclear D gene. The length of the CDR3 is 12 residues. Germline V gives CDR1 LNHNV, CDR2 YYDKDF (reference sequence). V lost 2 bases, J lost 8 bases, and 9 bases lay in between. CDR3 region: CATSRNLQEAFF. The CDR3 DNA reads TGTGCCACCAGCAGAAATTTACAGGAAGCTTTCTTT. Full variable domain (missing parts from reference TRBV15 and TRBJ1-1): DAMVIQNPRYQVTQFGKPVTLSCSQTLNHNVMYWYQQKSSQAPKLLFHYYDKDFNNEADTPDNFQSRRPNTSFCFLDIRSPGLGDTAMYLCATSRNLQEAFFGQGTRLTVV.

The CDR3 region has the DNA TGTGCCAGCTCACCCCCAGCTTCAGAGACCCAGTACTTC. This codes for CASSPPASETQYF. The chain recombines TRBV18 with TRBJ2-5, with D unresolved. Per the germline V gene, CDR1 is KGHSH and CDR2 is LQKENI. The CDR3 spans 13 residues. Trimming pared 3 bases from V and 4 bases from J, leaving 9 bases between.